This passage covers 15 T cell receptor beta chains from one sample sequenced in a study of monozygotic twins with inflammatory bowel disease. TCRdb re-called the 5' RACE reads and catalogs CDR3 proteins one per entry, DNA excluded. The sample holds a few hundred thousand distinct CDR3 sequences. The sequencing input was blood. These receptors all come from a human donor with ulcerative colitis or Crohn's disease, or a healthy co-twin of an affected twin (not recorded which).

The chain links TRBV12-3 or TRBV12-4 to TRBJ1-1; no DNA is available, so the TRBD1 call from TCRdb remains unchecked. CDR3 length: 15 residues. The CDR3 region is CASSALTGMNTEAFF.

The chain combines TRBV20-1 with TRBJ2-2; TCRdb designates TRBD1, a call that cannot be tested without DNA. The length of the CDR3 is 15 residues. The germline V gene has CDR1 DFQATT and CDR2 SNEGSKA (reference sequence). This chain's CDR3 is CSARVGTQNTGELFF.

This chain uses TRBV7-9 with TRBJ2-7. The CDR3 loop spans 15 amino acids. The V gene's germline CDR1 is SEHNR and CDR2 FQNEAQ (reference sequence). The CDR3 spells CASTIWTEQAYEQYF.

CDR3 loop: CASSYSNKGYNEQFF. The chain couples TRBV6-2 or TRBV6-3 to TRBJ2-1; as DNA is missing, the TRBD1 call by TCRdb cannot be tested. The CDR3 length is 15 residues. The germline CDR1 and CDR2 sequences are MNHEY and SVGEGT.

V usage is TRBV7-9 and J usage is TRBJ2-3. CDR1 is SEHNR and CDR2 is FQNEAQ in the germline V gene (reference sequence). The CDR3 is 16 amino acids. CDR3 protein: CASSLETPGGTDTQYF.

The chain couples TRBV5-1 to TRBJ1-2. Germline CDR1 reads SGHRS; CDR2 reads YFSETQ. This CDR3 contains 12 residues. This chain's CDR3 is CASSLTLGGYTF.

This chain joins TRBV27 and TRBJ2-7; TCRdb indicates TRBD1, and absent DNA this call remains unverified. The CDR3 consists of 18 residues. Germline V gene data show CDR1 as MNHEY and CDR2 as SMNVEV (reference sequence). The CDR3 spells CASSPIGTGSAPGREQYF.

V usage is TRBV5-1 and J usage is TRBJ1-6. The length of the CDR3 is 14 residues. Germline CDR1 SGHRS, CDR2 YFSETQ. The CDR3 here is CASSSEPFNSPLHF.

The chain recombines TRBV5-1 with TRBJ2-2. Germline-derived CDR1 and CDR2 are SGHRS and YFSETQ. The CDR3 runs to 13 residues. The CDR3 spells CASSLEATGELFF.

This sequence joins TRBV19 and TRBJ2-1; the TCRdb D gene call, TRBD2, has no DNA to confirm it. There are 17 residues in the CDR3. CDR1 and CDR2 (germline): LNHDA, SQIVND (reference sequence). The chain's CDR3 is CASSILRERATYNEQFF.

The chain uses TRBV29-1 and TRBJ1-4. This CDR3 region has 12 residues. Germline CDR1 SQVTM, CDR2 ANQGSEA. CDR3 sequence reads: CSASVIGEKLFF. The whole variable domain, filled in from reference TRBV29-1 and TRBJ1-4, reads SAVISQKPSRDICQRGTSLTIQCQVDSQVTMMFWYRQQPGQSLTLIATANQGSEATYESGFVIDKFPISRPNLTFSTLTVSNMSPEDSSIYLCSASVIGEKLFFGSGTQLSVL.

V is TRBV18 and J is TRBJ1-1. From germline, CDR1 is KGHSH and CDR2 LQKENI. The CDR3 covers 14 residues. CDR3 residues: CASSPGRQNTEAFF.

The rearrangement uses TRBV7-2 and TRBJ2-1; TCRdb returns TRBD1, unconfirmable since there is no DNA. CDR3 size: 15 residues. Germline V lookup: CDR1 SGHTA, CDR2 FQGNSA. The CDR3 loop is CASSFGLRGHNEQFF.

The chain is built from TRBV7-9 and TRBJ1-1; no DNA is available, so the TRBD1 call from TCRdb remains unchecked. The CDR3 consists of 15 residues. The V gene's germline CDR1 is SEHNR and CDR2 FQNEAQ (reference sequence). The CDR3 spells CASSFRTGDNTEAFF. Together with reference TRBV7-9 and TRBJ1-1, the CDR3 gives the full variable domain: DTGVSQNPRHKITKRGQNVTFRCDPISEHNRLYWYRQTLGQGPEFLTYFQNEAQLEKSRLLSDRFSAERPKGSFSTLEIQRTEQGDSAMYLCASSFRTGDNTEAFFGQGTRLTVV.

J is TRBJ2-5 and V is TRBV18; TCRdb selects TRBD1, and the lack of DNA leaves this call unchecked. The CDR3 sequence is 15 residues long. CDR1 KGHSH and CDR2 LQKENI come from the germline V gene. The CDR3 sequence: CASSPPNRGKETQYF.